Below, 10 T cell receptor beta chains from the same sample are listed, as sequenced in a study of T-cell reconstitution after alpha-beta-depleted transplantation in children. The library targeted TCRbeta and was prepared with unique molecular identifiers. TCRdb re-derived calls from the PCR reads in MiXCR, one entry per CDR3 protein. The data show about 1,000,000 distinct CDR3 sequences, roughly 29% seen once. The starting material was PBMCs, mostly from graft donor cells, obtained 360 days after TCRalphabeta/CD19-depleted stem cell transplant. Receptor source: a boy under two years old who had a stem cell transplant for SCID, so the T cells may come from the graft donor.

The chain recombines TRBV4-2 with TRBJ2-7, with TRBD1 matching over 8 bases. CDR1 is LGHNA and CDR2 is YNFKEQ in the germline V gene. With V trimmed by 1 base and J by 3 bases, 14 bases remained unmatched. The CDR3 spans 18 residues. The CDR3 nucleotides are TGTGCCAGCAGCCAAGGGACAGGGAGAATCAAATCGTACTACGAGCAGTACTTC. Translated: CASSQGTGRIKSYYEQYF.

V is TRBV20-1 and J is TRBJ1-1; possible D gene TRBD1, 5 bases. The CDR3 runs 14 residues. Trimming shortened V by 6 bases and J by 1 base, and 15 bases separated the two germline ends. Germline values: CDR1 DFQATT, CDR2 SNEGSKA (reference sequence). The CDR3 sequence is CSAPGGPSNTEAFF. CDR3 sequence (DNA): TGCAGTGCGCCGGGGGGACCATCGAACACTGAAGCTTTCTTT.

The chain is built from TRBV9 and TRBJ2-1, with a weak D call TRBD2 (5 bases). Trimming stripped 5 bases from V and 0 bases from J, with 12 bases between. Germline V gives CDR1 SGDLS, CDR2 YYNGEE. The CDR3 extends over 15 amino acids. The CDR3 coding sequence is TGTGCCAGCAGTAGAAGCGGTAGCTCCTACAATGAGCAGTTCTTC. Its translation is CASSRSGSSYNEQFF. The full variable domain, in which reference TRBV9 and TRBJ2-1 provide the parts outside the CDR3, is DSGVTQTPKHLITATGQRVTLRCSPRSGDLSVYWYQQSLDQGLQFLIQYYNGEERAKGNILERFSAQQFPDLHSELNLSSLELGDSALYFCASSRSGSSYNEQFFGPGTRLTVL.

In this sample, this clonotype turned up many times. This chain joins TRBV25-1 and TRBJ2-5; 7 bases are shared with TRBD1. CDR1 and CDR2 from the germline V gene are MGHDK and SYGVNS. This CDR3 region has 15 residues. The V and J ends lost 1 base and 3 bases, in that order; junction bases with no gene match: 5. The CDR3 loop reads CASSELDRSEETQYF. For the CDR3, the DNA is TGTGCCAGCAGTGAATTGGACAGGTCCGAAGAGACCCAGTACTTC.

This chain's CDR3 is CATSRDRTSGYNEQFF. CDR3 in DNA: TGTGCCACCAGCAGAGATCGAACTAGCGGGTACAATGAGCAGTTCTTC. The chain employs TRBV15 and TRBJ2-1, with 9 bases lining up with TRBD2. CDR1 LNHNV and CDR2 YYDKDF come from the germline V gene (reference sequence). Losses at the gene ends were 0 bases for V and 4 bases for J; bases not matched to a gene: 4. The CDR3 spans 16 residues.

Only a few counts were recorded for this clonotype. The rearrangement links TRBV18 to TRBJ2-1, with D tentatively TRBD2 (5 bases). The V gene lost 7 bases and the J gene lost 1 base, with 20 bases spanning the gap. The CDR3 length is 17 residues. Germline V CDR1 and CDR2: KGHSH, LQKENI. The CDR3 loop reads CASLSASRGASYNEQFF. The DNA of the CDR3 is TGTGCCAGCTTGTCCGCGTCCCGGGGTGCTTCCTACAATGAGCAGTTCTTC.

The chain has TRBV20-1 and TRBJ2-2; 9 bases map to TRBD2. CDR1 and CDR2 (germline): DFQATT, SNEGSKA (reference sequence). J gave up 6 bases and V 0 bases, and 5 bases lay outside the gene matches. The CDR3 runs 15 residues. CDR3 sequence (DNA): TGCAGTGCTAGAGAAGGGGGACTAGCTGCCGGGGAGCTGTTTTTT. Its translation: CSAREGGLAAGELFF.

The genes are TRBV25-1 and TRBJ2-3, with D perhaps matching TRBD1 (5 bases). Per germline, CDR1 MGHDK and CDR2 SYGVNS. This CDR3 spans 15 amino acids. V dropped 1 base and J dropped 0 bases, with 8 bases sitting between them. CDR3 nucleotides: TGTGCCAGCAGTGAATGGGGCAGGAGCACAGATACGCAGTATTTT. Translating it yields CASSEWGRSTDTQYF. The variable domain in full, with the rest retrieved from reference TRBV25-1 and TRBJ2-3, is EADIYQTPRYLVIGTGKKITLECSQTMGHDKMYWYQQDPGMELHLIHYSYGVNSTEKGDLSSESTVSRIRTEHFPLTLESARPSHTSQYLCASSEWGRSTDTQYFGPGTRLTVL.

This chain links TRBV6-1 with TRBJ1-5; D unclear. Trimming removed 6 bases at V and 2 bases at J, with 14 bases between. Germline assignment: CDR1 MNHNS and CDR2 SASEGT. This CDR3 has 15 residues. The CDR3 DNA is TGTGCCAGCAGCCCCGGGATGTACGGCAATCAGCCCCAGCATTTT. Translation: CASSPGMYGNQPQHF.

This chain uses TRBV7-9 with TRBJ1-3; 8 nucleotides agree with TRBD1. This CDR3 has 17 amino acids. Germline trimming cut 2 bases from V and 1 base from J; bases unmatched to any gene: 7. Germline lookup yields CDR1 SEHNR and CDR2 FQNEAQ (reference sequence). The CDR3 nucleotides read TGTGCCAGCAGCTTACATCTTGGACAGGGATCTGGAAACACCATATATTTT. Protein product: CASSLHLGQGSGNTIYF.